A selection of T cell receptor beta chains follows, all from one sample in a study of T-cell reconstitution after alpha-beta-depleted transplantation in children. TCRdb processed the PCR reads anew with MiXCR; each CDR3 protein has one entry. Of around 200,000 distinct CDR3 sequences listed, under 8.5% are singletons. Material: PBMCs, mostly from graft donor cells, obtained 360 days after TCRalphabeta/CD19-depleted stem cell transplant. The source of these receptors is a male patient aged 2-10 years who had a stem cell transplant for acute myeloid leukemia, so the T cells may come from the graft donor. The CDR3 runs from the conserved cysteine through the conserved F or W. D genes are given only for firm matches. Clone size is given for some rows only: seen once, a few or many times, or a class if the clone is expanded.

j_call v_call clone_size d_call cdr3_aa cdr3_nt
TRBJ2-4 TRBV29-1 few TRBD2 CSVEVPRGDIQYF TGCAGCGTTGAGGTGCCCCGGGGGGACATTCAGTACTTC
TRBJ2-7 TRBV10-3 many . CAISPFRVLTNSYEQYF TGTGCCATCAGCCCCTTCAGAGTCCTTACTAACTCCTACGAGCAGTACTTC
TRBJ2-7 TRBV20-1 . . CSASRGGRDPQYF TGCAGTGCTTCCAGAGGGGGACGGGACCCGCAGTACTTC
TRBJ1-5 TRBV12-3/TRBV12-4 few TRBD1 CASSFLVGRGDQPQHF TGTGCCAGCAGTTTCCTAGTGGGCAGGGGGGATCAGCCCCAGCATTTT
TRBJ1-4 TRBV12-3/TRBV12-4 many TRBD1 CASRRDRVGELKLFF TGTGCCAGCAGAAGGGACAGGGTTGGAGAGTTAAAACTGTTTTTT
TRBJ2-5 TRBV12-3/TRBV12-4 many . CASSSRLSPQETQYF TGTGCCAGCAGCTCCAGACTCTCACCCCAAGAGACCCAGTACTTC
TRBJ2-1 TRBV27 few . CASSLFGSSYNEQFF TGTGCCAGCAGTTTATTCGGGAGCTCCTACAATGAGCAGTTCTTC
TRBJ1-2 TRBV12-3/TRBV12-4 few TRBD1 CASSSGQSYGYTF TGTGCCAGCAGCTCGGGACAGTCCTATGGCTACACCTTC
TRBJ2-5 TRBV21-1 few . CASSKREWETQYF TGTGCCAGCAGCAAGAGGGAATGGGAGACCCAGTACTTC
TRBJ1-1 TRBV20-1 many . CSAQRVSRTEAFF TGCAGTGCTCAAAGGGTCAGTCGGACTGAAGCTTTCTTT
TRBJ2-7 TRBV6-2/TRBV6-3 . TRBD2 CASRRTGGAYEQYF TGTGCCAGCAGAAGGACGGGAGGCGCCTACGAGCAGTACTTC
TRBJ2-3 TRBV12-3/TRBV12-4 few . CASSWTVSTDTQYF TGTGCCAGCAGTTGGACGGTTAGCACAGATACGCAGTATTTT
TRBJ2-6 TRBV10-3 many . CAISDTGRGANVLTF TGTGCCATCAGTGATACAGGGAGAGGGGCCAACGTCCTGACTTTC
TRBJ2-2 TRBV20-1 few . CSAGHRLENTGELFF TGCAGTGCGGGTCATCGGCTCGAGAACACCGGGGAGCTGTTTTTT
TRBJ2-2 TRBV6-5 few . CASSYEVTNTGELFF TGTGCCAGCAGTTACGAGGTTACGAACACCGGGGAGCTGTTTTTT
TRBJ2-1 TRBV7-3 many . CASSLMGGGYNEQFF TGTGCCAGCAGCTTAATGGGGGGAGGCTACAATGAGCAGTTCTTC
TRBJ2-5 TRBV14 many TRBD1 CASSLMGDDREETQYF TGTGCCAGCAGCCTAATGGGGGATGACAGGGAAGAGACCCAGTACTTC
TRBJ2-1 TRBV20-1 few . CSATRGGERQEFGFF TGCAGTGCTACCCGAGGGGGGGAAAGACAGGAGTTTGGGTTCTTC
TRBJ1-1 TRBV29-1 . TRBD1 CSASRQGVGTEAFF TGCAGCGCTAGTAGACAGGGCGTGGGCACTGAAGCTTTCTTT
TRBJ2-1 TRBV5-1 few TRBD1 CASSLPPGQGIKNEQFF TGCGCCAGCAGCTTACCTCCGGGACAGGGCATTAAGAATGAGCAGTTCTTC
TRBJ2-3 TRBV4-2 few . CASSQAHDTQYF TGTGCCAGCAGCCAGGCACACGATACGCAGTATTTT
TRBJ2-3 TRBV7-6 few . CASSSLAQTSTDTQYF TGTGCCAGCAGCTCCCTAGCGCAGACTAGCACAGATACGCAGTATTTT
TRBJ2-7 TRBV5-1 few TRBD2 CASSSFLGLAGGVQYF TGCGCCAGCAGCTCATTCCTTGGACTAGCGGGAGGGGTGCAGTACTTC
TRBJ2-5 TRBV7-7 . . CASSWGLGRETQYF TGTGCTAGCAGCTGGGGATTGGGTCGGGAGACCCAGTACTTC
TRBJ1-1 TRBV5-1 few TRBD1 CASSLSGTENTEAFF TGCGCCAGCAGCTTGTCCGGGACAGAGAACACTGAAGCTTTCTTT
TRBJ2-3 TRBV4-3 many TRBD2 CASSQDKGRAAATDTQYF TGCGCCAGCAGCCAAGATAAGGGGAGGGCAGCTGCGACAGATACGCAGTATTTT
TRBJ1-2 TRBV20-1 many . CSARSGRNYGYTF TGCAGTGCTAGGTCAGGGAGAAACTATGGCTACACCTTC
TRBJ2-3 TRBV4-1 few TRBD2 CASSQGTGLAVHTQYF TGCGCCAGCAGCCAAGGAACGGGACTAGCAGTTCATACGCAGTATTTT
TRBJ2-1 TRBV20-1 many TRBD2 CSAPRTSPREQFF TGCAGTGCTCCTCGGACTAGTCCCAGGGAGCAGTTCTTC
TRBJ1-5 TRBV20-1 few TRBD1 CSATQGNQPQHF TGCAGTGCTACACAGGGGAATCAGCCCCAGCATTTT
TRBJ2-1 TRBV24-1 few TRBD1 CATSDPGQGGSYNEQFF TGTGCCACCAGTGATCCGGGACAGGGGGGCTCCTACAATGAGCAGTTCTTC
TRBJ1-1 TRBV11-2 few TRBD1 CASSYSGQGEAFF TGTGCCAGCAGCTATTCGGGACAGGGAGAAGCTTTCTTT
TRBJ1-3 TRBV20-1 few . CSARRLGTGNTIYF TGCAGTGCTAGAAGACTGGGAACTGGAAACACCATATATTTT
TRBJ2-1 TRBV20-1 many TRBD2 CSARGSGGANEQFF TGCAGTGCTAGAGGGAGCGGGGGGGCAAATGAGCAGTTCTTC
TRBJ2-3 TRBV5-1 many . CASSLGQETDTQYF TGCGCCAGCAGCTTGGGACAGGAGACAGATACGCAGTATTTT
TRBJ2-3 TRBV7-9 many . CASSPKGLRTDTQYF TGTGCCAGCAGCCCCAAGGGACTTCGCACAGATACGCAGTATTTT
TRBJ2-7 TRBV20-1 . . CSAHRESSEQYF TGCAGTGCTCATCGGGAGAGCTCCGAGCAGTACTTC
TRBJ2-2 TRBV12-3/TRBV12-4 many . CASSLVQGFTGELFF TGTGCCAGCAGTTTAGTTCAGGGCTTCACCGGGGAGCTGTTTTTT
TRBJ1-1 TRBV5-1 many . CASSLGQAPTEAFF TGCGCCAGCAGCTTGGGACAGGCTCCCACTGAAGCTTTCTTT
TRBJ1-2 TRBV11-2 . . CASSPYNPGSGYTF TGTGCCAGCAGCCCCTACAATCCGGGCTCTGGCTACACCTTC
TRBJ1-1 TRBV15 few . CATSSRLGFTEAFF TGTGCCACCAGCAGTAGACTTGGATTCACTGAAGCTTTCTTT
TRBJ2-5 TRBV7-8 few TRBD1 CASSFQPLRSDRVVEETQYF TGTGCCAGCAGCTTTCAGCCCCTTCGGTCCGACAGGGTGGTAGAGGAGACCCAGTACTTC
TRBJ2-6 TRBV9 . . CASSVEWPVSGANVLTF TGTGCCAGCAGCGTAGAATGGCCTGTCTCTGGGGCCAACGTCCTGACTTTC
TRBJ2-3 TRBV20-1 many . CSAKVEINTDTQYF TGCAGTGCTAAGGTCGAAATCAACACAGATACGCAGTATTTT
TRBJ2-1 TRBV11-1 many TRBD2 CASSPRGGGNEQFF TGTGCCAGCAGCCCCCGCGGCGGGGGTAATGAGCAGTTCTTC
TRBJ2-1 TRBV4-2 many TRBD2 CASSQDLTSGASYNEQFF TGTGCCAGCAGCCAAGATCTGACTAGCGGAGCCTCCTACAATGAGCAGTTCTTC
TRBJ1-1 TRBV20-1 few TRBD1 CSAGRGREAFF TGCAGTGCTGGCAGGGGGCGGGAAGCTTTCTTT
TRBJ2-5 TRBV12-3/TRBV12-4 . . CASSLMGREETQYF TGTGCCAGCAGTTTAATGGGGAGAGAAGAGACCCAGTACTTC
TRBJ2-1 TRBV7-2 few TRBD2 CASSLLAGAFDEQFF TGTGCCAGCAGCTTACTAGCGGGAGCGTTTGATGAGCAGTTCTTC